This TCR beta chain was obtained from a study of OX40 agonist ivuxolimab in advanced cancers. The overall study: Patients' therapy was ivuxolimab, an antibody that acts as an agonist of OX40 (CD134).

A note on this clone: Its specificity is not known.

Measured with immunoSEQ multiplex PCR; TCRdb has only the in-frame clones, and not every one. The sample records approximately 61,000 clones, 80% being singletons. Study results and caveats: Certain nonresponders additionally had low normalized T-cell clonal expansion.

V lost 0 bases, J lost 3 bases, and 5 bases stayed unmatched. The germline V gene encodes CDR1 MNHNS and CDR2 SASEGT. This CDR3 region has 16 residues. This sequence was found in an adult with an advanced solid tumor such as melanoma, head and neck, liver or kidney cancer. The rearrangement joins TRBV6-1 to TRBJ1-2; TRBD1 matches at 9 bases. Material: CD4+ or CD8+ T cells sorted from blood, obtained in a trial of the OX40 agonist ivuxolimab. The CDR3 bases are TGTGCCAGCAGTGAAGCGTGGGGACAGGGATACTATGGCTACACCTTC. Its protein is CASSEAWGQGYYGYTF.